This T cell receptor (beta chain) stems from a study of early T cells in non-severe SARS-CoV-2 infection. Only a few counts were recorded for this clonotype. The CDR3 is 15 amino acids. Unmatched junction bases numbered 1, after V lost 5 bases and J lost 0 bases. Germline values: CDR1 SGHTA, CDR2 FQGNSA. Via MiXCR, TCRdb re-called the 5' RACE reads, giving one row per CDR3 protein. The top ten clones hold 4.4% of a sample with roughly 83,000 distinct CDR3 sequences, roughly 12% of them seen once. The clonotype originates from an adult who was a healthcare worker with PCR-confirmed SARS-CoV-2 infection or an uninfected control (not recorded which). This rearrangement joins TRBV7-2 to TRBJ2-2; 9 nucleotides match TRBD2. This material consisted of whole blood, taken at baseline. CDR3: CASSPSGANTGELFF. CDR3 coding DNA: TGTGCCAGCAGCCCTAGCGGGGCGAACACCGGGGAGCTGTTTTTT.